This TCR beta chain was sequenced for a study of early T cells in non-severe SARS-CoV-2 infection (dated by TCRdb to about 2021). Regarding the study in general: Because TCR sequencing relied on bulk RNA taken from unsorted whole blood, pairing of alpha and beta chains was not possible.

Beyond this particular receptor, the publication reports: VDJdb matching was skewed toward anti-spike CD8 responses, so virus-specific expansions were likely underestimated and private and CD4 specificities were missed.

This was a case-control study nested in a cohort of healthcare workers in London, UK, who had nasopharyngeal swab PCR tests and blood samples taken every week. Healthcare workers were recruited between 23 and 31 March 2020, during the week of the UK lockdown, and were followed weekly for up to roughly 16 weeks. Including cysteine and phenylalanine, the CDR3 has 16 amino acids. Only the CDR3 region is kept as DNA, spanning 48 bases read in frame from base 1. V is reduced by 5 bases and J by 5 bases, leaving a spacing of 21 bases between them. This clonotype was recorded many times. Its recognized antigen is unknown. No per-base quality is available; no much larger clone lies one base away. Libraries were prepared through 5' RACE. Sequencing used a NextSeq 500. In the TCR library protocol, unique molecular identifiers were attached to individual cDNA molecules to correct for PCR bias and sequencing error. Both TCR alpha and beta chains were sequenced, and tight co-correlation was observed between alpha and beta sequence abundances in each sample. In the original analysis: Decombinator V4 was used to annotate the V gene, J gene and CDR3 of the TCR sequences. Expanded TCRs were defined as changing significantly between any two time points under a Poisson model with p below 0.0001. TCR abundances were normalised to the total number of TCRs sequenced per sample and expressed as counts per million. MAIT TCRs were defined by TRAV1-2 paired with TRAJ12, TRAJ20 or TRAJ33, and iNKT TCRs by TRAV10 paired with TRAJ18. VDJdb, accessed on 1 November 2021, was searched for TCRs annotated for CMV, EBV and SARS-CoV-2, and TCRs annotated for more than one antigen were excluded. TCRdb took the public reads, trimmed them with fastp at Q25, ran MiXCR for clone calling and kept in-frame beta chains. Every entry covers one CDR3 protein and lists the most common genes and DNA from its rows. TCRdb assigned the V and J calls; the authors' analysis was not used. The sample table contains 25,000 or so distinct CDR3 sequences; only one count was recorded for roughly 3% of them. The top ten clones comprise 0.7% to 0.9% of the sample.

The sample taken for sequencing was whole blood. This receptor was identified in an adult who was a healthcare worker with PCR-confirmed SARS-CoV-2 infection or an uninfected control (not recorded which). The chain was built from TRBV12-3 or TRBV12-4 and TRBJ1-1; the D segment cannot be called with confidence. The bases read TGTGCCAGCAGTCCCGCCTTAGGATTAGGGAAGACTGAAGCTTTCTTT. It translates as CASSPALGLGKTEAFF.